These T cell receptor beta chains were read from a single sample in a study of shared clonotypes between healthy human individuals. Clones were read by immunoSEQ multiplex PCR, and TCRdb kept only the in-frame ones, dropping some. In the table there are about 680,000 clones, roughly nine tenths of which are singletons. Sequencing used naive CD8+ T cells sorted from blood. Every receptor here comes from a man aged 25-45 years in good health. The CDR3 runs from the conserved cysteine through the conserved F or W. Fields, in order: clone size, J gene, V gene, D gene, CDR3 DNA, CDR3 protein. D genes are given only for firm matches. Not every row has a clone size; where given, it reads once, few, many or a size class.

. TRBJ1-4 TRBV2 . TGTGCCAGCAACGGGGCCACCACTAATGAAAAACTGTTTTTT CASNGATTNEKLFF
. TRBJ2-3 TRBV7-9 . TGTGCCAGCAGCCCAGCCCGGGGAAACACAGATACGCAGTATTTT CASSPARGNTDTQYF
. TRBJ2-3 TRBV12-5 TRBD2 TGTGCTAGTGGTTTGGGCCCGGGGGGAGCCTTTTGCACAGATACGCAGTATTTT CASGLGPGGAFCTDTQYF
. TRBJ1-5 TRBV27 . TGTGCCAGCAGACTGGGGGGTGGCAATCAGCCCCAGCATTTT CASRLGGGNQPQHF
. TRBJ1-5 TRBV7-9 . TGTGCCAGCACCCCTGAGGGGGGAAGCAATCAGCCCCAGCATTTT CASTPEGGSNQPQHF
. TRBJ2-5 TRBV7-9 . TGTGCCAGCAGCTCAACATATCAAGAGACCCAGTACTTC CASSSTYQETQYF
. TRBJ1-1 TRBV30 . TGTGCCTGGAGTGATTACACTGAAGCTTTCTTT CAWSDYTEAFF
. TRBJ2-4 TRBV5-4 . TGTGCCAGCAGCCCCAACGTGGCAAGGCGAGGGAACATTCAGTACTTC CASSPNVARRGNIQYF
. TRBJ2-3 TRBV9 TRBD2 TGTGCCAGCGGGAGCAGCGGGAGGTACACAGATACGCAGTATTTT CASGSSGRYTDTQYF
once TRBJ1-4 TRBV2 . TGTGCCAGCAGTGTTGGGCAGGGAGCAACTAATGAAAAACTGTTTTTT CASSVGQGATNEKLFF
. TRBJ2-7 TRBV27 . TGTGCCAGCAGTAGGGGTGGGGAGCAGTACTTC CASSRGGEQYF
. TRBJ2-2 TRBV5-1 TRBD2 TGCGCCAGCAGCGGAACTAGCGGGAGAACCGGGGAGCTGTTTTTT CASSGTSGRTGELFF
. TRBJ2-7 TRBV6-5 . TGTGCCAGCAGATTTAGGACAGACCTCTTCCCCGAGCAGTACTTC CASRFRTDLFPEQYF
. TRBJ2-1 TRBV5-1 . TGCGCCAGCGGTCTGGAGAGATCTGAGCAGTTCTTC CASGLERSEQFF
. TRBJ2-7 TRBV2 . TGTGCCAGCAGTGAAGTTGGGCATAACTCCTACGAGCAGTACTTC CASSEVGHNSYEQYF
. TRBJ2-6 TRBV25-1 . TGTGCCAGCAGTATGGGGGCTGGGGCCAACGTCCTGACTTTC CASSMGAGANVLTF
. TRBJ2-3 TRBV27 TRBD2 TGTGCCAGCAGTTTAACGATAGCGGGAAGAGGAGATACGCAGTATTTT CASSLTIAGRGDTQYF
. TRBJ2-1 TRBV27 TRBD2 TGTGCCAGCAGTTTACTAGCGGGAGTCAATGAGCAGTTCTTC CASSLLAGVNEQFF
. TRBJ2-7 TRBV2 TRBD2 TGTGCCAGCCTGAAACGGGCTAGCGGGAGCTCCCGGGGTGTCTACGAGCAGTACTTC CASLKRASGSSRGVYEQYF
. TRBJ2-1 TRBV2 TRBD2 TGTGCCAGCACCTTGGATGGGGGACTAGCGGGAATACATGAGCAGTTCTTC CASTLDGGLAGIHEQFF
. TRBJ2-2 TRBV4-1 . TGCGCCAGCAGCCAAGTGACGACGGGGGAGCTGTTTTTT CASSQVTTGELFF
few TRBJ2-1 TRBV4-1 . TGCGCCAGCAGCCAGTACAATGAGCAGTTCTTC CASSQYNEQFF